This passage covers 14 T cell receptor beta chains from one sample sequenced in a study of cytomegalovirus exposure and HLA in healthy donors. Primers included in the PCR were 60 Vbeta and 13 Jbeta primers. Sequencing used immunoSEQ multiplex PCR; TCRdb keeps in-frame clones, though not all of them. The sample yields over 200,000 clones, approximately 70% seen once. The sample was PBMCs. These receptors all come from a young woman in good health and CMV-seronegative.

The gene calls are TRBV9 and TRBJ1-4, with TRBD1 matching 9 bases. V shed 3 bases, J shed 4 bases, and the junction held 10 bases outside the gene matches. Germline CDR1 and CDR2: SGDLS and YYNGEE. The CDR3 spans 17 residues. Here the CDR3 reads CASSGSHRGQDNEKLFF. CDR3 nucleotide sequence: TGTGCCAGCAGCGGGAGTCACAGGGGGCAGGATAATGAAAAACTGTTTTTT.

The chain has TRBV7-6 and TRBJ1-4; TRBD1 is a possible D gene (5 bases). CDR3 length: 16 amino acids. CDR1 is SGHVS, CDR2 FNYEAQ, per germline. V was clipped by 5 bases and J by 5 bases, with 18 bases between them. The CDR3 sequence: CASSPLPPGLNEKLFF. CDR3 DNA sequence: TGTGCCAGCAGCCCTCTGCCCCCAGGGCTAAATGAAAAACTGTTTTTT. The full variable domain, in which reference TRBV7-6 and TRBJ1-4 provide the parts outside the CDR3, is GAGVSQSPRYKVTKRGQDVALRCDPISGHVSLYWYRQALGQGPEFLTYFNYEAQQDKSGLPNDRFSAERPEGSISTLTIQRTEQRDSAMYRCASSPLPPGLNEKLFFGSGTQLSVL.

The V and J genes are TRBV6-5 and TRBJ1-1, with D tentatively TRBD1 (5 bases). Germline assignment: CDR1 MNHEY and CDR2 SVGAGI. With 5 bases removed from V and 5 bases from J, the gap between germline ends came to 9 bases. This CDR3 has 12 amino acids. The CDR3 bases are TGTGCCAGCAGTCTCAGGGAAACTGAAGCTTTCTTT. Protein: CASSLRETEAFF.

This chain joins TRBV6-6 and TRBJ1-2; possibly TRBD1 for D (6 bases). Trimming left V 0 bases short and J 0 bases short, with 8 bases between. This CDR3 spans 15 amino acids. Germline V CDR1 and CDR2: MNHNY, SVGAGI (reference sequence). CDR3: CASSYSNRANYGYTF. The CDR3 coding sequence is TGTGCCAGCAGTTACTCGAACAGGGCTAACTATGGCTACACCTTC.

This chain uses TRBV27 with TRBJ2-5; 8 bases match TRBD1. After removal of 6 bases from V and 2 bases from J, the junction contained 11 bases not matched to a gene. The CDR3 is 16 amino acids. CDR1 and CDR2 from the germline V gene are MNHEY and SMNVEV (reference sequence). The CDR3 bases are TGTGCCAGCAGCCGCCTTCCAGGGGGCGGTCAAGAGACCCAGTACTTC. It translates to CASSRLPGGGQETQYF.

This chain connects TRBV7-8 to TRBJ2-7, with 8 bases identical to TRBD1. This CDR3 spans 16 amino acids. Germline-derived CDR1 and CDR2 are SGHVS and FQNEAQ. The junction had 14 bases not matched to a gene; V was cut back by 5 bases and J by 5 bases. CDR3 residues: CASSVRILSGGNEQYF. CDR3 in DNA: TGTGCCAGCAGCGTTAGGATACTTTCAGGGGGCAACGAGCAGTACTTC.

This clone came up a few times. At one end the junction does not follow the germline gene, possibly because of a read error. This chain's CDR3 is CASRRTGTGAPF. The DNA of the CDR3 is TGCGCCAGCCGTCGTACCGGGACAGGGGCTCCTTTC. The chain couples TRBV23-1 to TRBJ2-6; TRBD1 aligns across 10 bases. TRBV23-1 is classed as an ORF, of uncertain function. The CDR3 has 12 residues.

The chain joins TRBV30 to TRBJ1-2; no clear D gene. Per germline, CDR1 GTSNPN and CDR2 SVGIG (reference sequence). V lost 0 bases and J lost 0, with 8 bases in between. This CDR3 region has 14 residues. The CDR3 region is CAWSVNRANYGYTF. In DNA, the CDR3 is TGTGCCTGGAGTGTAAACAGAGCTAACTATGGCTACACCTTC.

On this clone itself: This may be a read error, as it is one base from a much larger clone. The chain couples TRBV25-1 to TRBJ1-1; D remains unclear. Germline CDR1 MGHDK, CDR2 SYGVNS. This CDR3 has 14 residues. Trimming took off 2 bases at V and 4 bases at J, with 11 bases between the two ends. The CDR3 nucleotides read TGTGCCAGCAGTGAAGAGGGAGGGAGCACTGAAGCTTTCTTT. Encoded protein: CASSEEGGSTEAFF.

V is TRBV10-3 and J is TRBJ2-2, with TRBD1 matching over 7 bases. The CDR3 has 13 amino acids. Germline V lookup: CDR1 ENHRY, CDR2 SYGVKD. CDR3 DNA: TGTGCTCCCGAGGGGACAGTAACCGGGGAGCTGTTTTTT. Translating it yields CAPEGTVTGELFF.

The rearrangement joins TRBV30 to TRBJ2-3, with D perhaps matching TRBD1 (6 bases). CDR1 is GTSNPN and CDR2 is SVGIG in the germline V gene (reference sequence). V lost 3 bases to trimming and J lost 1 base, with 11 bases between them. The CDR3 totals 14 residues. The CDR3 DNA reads TGTGCCTGGAGCACGACAGGACGCACAGATACGCAGTATTTT. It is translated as CAWSTTGRTDTQYF.

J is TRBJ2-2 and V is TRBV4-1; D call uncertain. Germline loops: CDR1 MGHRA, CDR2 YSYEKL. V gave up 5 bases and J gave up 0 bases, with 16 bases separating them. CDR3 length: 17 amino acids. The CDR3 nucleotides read TGCGCCAGCAGCGAATTTCTTTCTGCGTCGAACACCGGGGAGCTGTTTTTT. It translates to CASSEFLSASNTGELFF.

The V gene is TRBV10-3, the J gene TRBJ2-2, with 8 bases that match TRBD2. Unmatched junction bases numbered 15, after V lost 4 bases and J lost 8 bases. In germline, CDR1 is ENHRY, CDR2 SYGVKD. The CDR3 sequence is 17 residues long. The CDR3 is CAISGVWAGGREGELFF. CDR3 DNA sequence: TGTGCCATCAGTGGGGTCTGGGCGGGAGGACGCGAAGGGGAGCTGTTTTTT.

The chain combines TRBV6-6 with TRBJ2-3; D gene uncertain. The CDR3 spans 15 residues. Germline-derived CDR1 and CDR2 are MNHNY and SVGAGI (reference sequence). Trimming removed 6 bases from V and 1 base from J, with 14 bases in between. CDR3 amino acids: CASSPLGRRTDTQYF. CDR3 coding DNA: TGTGCCAGCAGCCCCCTAGGCCGGCGCACAGATACGCAGTATTTT.